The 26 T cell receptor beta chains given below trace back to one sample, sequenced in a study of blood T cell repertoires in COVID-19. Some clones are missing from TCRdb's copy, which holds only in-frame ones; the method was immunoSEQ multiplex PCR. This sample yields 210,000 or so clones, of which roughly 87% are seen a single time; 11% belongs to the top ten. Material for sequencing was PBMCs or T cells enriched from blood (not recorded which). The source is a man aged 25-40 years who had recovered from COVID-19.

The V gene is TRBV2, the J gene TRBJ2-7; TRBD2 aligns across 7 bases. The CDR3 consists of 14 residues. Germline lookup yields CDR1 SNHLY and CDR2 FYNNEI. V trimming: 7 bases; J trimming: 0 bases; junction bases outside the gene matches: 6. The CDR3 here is CASKFGGDSYEQYF. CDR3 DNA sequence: TGTGCCAGCAAGTTTGGGGGGGACTCCTACGAGCAGTACTTC.

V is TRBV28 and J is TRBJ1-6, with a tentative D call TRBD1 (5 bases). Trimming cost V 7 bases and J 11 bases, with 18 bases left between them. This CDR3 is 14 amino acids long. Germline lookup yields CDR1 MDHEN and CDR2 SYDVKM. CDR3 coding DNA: TGTGCCAGCACTTACGACCCAAGGGGCACACCCCTCCACTTT. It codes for CASTYDPRGTPLHF.

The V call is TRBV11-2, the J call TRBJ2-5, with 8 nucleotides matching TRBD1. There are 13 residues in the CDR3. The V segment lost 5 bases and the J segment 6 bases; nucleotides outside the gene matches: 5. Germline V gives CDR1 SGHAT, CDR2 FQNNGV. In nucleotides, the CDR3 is TGTGCCAGCAGCCCAGGGGGCGCGAAGACCCAGTACTTC. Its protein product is CASSPGGAKTQYF.

This chain's CDR3 is CASSSWGLYEQYF. The CDR3 nucleotides are TGTGCCAGCAGCTCATGGGGGCTATACGAGCAGTACTTC. The gene calls are TRBV5-4 and TRBJ2-7; a weak D match, TRBD1 (6 bases). Germline loops: CDR1 SGHNT, CDR2 YYREEE (reference sequence). The CDR3 totals 13 residues. V gave up 3 bases and J gave up 4 bases, with 11 bases separating them.

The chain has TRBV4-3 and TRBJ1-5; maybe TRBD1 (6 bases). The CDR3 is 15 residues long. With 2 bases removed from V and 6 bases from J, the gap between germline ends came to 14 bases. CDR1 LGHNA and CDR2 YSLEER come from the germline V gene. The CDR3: CASSQRWGTSQPQHF. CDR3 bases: TGCGCCAGCAGCCAACGTTGGGGGACAAGTCAGCCCCAGCATTTT.

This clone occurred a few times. The CDR3 coding sequence is TGCACCAGCAGCCAAGAAATTCCGGGACTAGCGGAAAAAGCCAAAAACATTCAGTACTTC. It translates to CTSSQEIPGLAEKAKNIQYF. This chain links TRBV1 with TRBJ2-4; TRBD2 is taken as the D call from the table, unchecked against the DNA. TRBV1 is given as a pseudogene. This CDR3 contains 20 residues.

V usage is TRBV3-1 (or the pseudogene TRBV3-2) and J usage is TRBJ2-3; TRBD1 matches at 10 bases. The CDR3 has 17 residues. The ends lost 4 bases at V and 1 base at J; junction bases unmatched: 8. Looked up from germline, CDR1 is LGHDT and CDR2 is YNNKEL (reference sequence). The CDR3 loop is CASSPRTGTGGTDTQYF. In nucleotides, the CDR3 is TGTGCCAGCAGCCCACGCACGGGGACAGGGGGCACAGATACGCAGTATTTT.

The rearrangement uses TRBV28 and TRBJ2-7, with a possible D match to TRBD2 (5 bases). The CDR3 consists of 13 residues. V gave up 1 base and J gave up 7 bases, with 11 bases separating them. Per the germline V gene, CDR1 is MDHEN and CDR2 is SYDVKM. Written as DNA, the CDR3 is TGTGCCAGCAGTTTATACGGCCCGGGGGAGCAGTACTTC. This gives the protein CASSLYGPGEQYF. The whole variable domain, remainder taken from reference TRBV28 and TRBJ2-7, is DVKVTQSSRYLVKRTGEKVFLECVQDMDHENMFWYRQDPGLGLRLIYFSYDVKMKEKGDIPEGYSVSREKKERFSLILESASTNQTSMYLCASSLYGPGEQYFGPGTRLTVT.

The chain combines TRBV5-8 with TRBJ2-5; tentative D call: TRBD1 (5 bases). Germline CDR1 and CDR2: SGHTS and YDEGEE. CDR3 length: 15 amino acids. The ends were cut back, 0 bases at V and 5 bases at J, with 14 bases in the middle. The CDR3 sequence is CASSLEGGRAETQYF. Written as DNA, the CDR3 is TGTGCCAGCAGCTTGGAGGGTGGCAGGGCGGAGACCCAGTACTTC.

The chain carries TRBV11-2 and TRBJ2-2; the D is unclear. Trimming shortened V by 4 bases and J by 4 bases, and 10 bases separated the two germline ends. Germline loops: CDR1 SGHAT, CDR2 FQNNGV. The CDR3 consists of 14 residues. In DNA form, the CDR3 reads TGTGCCAGCAGCTCCCTCGGTCGCACCGGGGAGCTGTTTTTT. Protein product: CASSSLGRTGELFF.

This chain's CDR3 is CSAGPGQGGTEAFF. CDR3 in DNA: TGCAGCGCCGGACCGGGACAGGGGGGTACTGAAGCTTTCTTT. The chain carries TRBV29-1 and TRBJ1-1, with TRBD1 matching over 11 bases. Unmatched junction bases numbered 9, after V lost 7 bases and J lost 5 bases. This CDR3 spans 14 amino acids. CDR1 is SQVTM and CDR2 is ANQGSEA in the germline V gene.

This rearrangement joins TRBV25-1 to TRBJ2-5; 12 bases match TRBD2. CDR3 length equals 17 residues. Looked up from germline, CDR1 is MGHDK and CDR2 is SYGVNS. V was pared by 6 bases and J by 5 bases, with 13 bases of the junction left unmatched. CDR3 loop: CASSSFGSSGGEETQYF. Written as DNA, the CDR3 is TGTGCCAGCAGCTCGTTTGGTTCTAGCGGGGGGGAGGAGACCCAGTACTTC.

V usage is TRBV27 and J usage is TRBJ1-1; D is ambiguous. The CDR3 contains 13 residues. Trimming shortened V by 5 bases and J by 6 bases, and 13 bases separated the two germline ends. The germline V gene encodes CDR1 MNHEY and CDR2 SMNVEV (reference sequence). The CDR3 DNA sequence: TGTGCCAGCAGTCTTCTGGGAGGGCCTGAAGCTTTCTTT. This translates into CASSLLGGPEAFF.

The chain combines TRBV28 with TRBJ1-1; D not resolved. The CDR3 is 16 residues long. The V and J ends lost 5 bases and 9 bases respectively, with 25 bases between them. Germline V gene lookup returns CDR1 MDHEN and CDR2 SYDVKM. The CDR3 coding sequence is TGTGCCAGCAGTCCCCCTGTTACAAGGCGGGAGGCGAAAGCTTTCTTT. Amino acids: CASSPPVTRREAKAFF.

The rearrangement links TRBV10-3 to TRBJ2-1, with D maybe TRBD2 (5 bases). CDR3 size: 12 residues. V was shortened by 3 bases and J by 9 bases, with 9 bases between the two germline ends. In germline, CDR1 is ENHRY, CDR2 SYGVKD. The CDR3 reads CAISDIGSEQFF. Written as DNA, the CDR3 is TGTGCCATCAGTGATATTGGGAGTGAGCAGTTCTTC.

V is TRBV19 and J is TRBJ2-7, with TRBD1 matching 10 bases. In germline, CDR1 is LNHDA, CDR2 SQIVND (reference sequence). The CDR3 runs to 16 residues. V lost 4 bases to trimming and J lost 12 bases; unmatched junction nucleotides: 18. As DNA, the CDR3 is TGTGCCAGTAGTAGATTACCGGGACAGGGGTCCTACGAATTGTACTTC. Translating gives CASSRLPGQGSYELYF.

Here the CDR3 DNA reads TGTGCCAGCAGCTTAGTGGGCGGGAGGATGAATACGCAGTATTTT. It specifies CASSLVGGRMNTQYF. The rearrangement uses TRBV7-2 and TRBJ2-3; 8 bases map to TRBD2. The CDR3 is 15 residues long. V was clipped by 1 base and J by 7 bases; unmatched bases: 7. Germline assignment: CDR1 SGHTA and CDR2 FQGNSA.

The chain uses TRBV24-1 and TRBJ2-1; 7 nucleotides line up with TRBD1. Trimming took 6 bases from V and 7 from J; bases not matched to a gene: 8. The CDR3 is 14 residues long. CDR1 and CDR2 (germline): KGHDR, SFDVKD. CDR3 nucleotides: TGTGCCACCAGTTCCAGGGGGTCTAGGAATGAGCAGTTCTTC. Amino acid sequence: CATSSRGSRNEQFF.

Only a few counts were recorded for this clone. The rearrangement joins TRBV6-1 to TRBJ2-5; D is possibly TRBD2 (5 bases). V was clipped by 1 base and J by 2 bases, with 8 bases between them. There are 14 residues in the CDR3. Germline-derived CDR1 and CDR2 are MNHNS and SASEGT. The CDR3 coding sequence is TGTGCCAGCAGTGAAGGGCCGGGACAAGAGACCCAGTACTTC. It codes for CASSEGPGQETQYF.

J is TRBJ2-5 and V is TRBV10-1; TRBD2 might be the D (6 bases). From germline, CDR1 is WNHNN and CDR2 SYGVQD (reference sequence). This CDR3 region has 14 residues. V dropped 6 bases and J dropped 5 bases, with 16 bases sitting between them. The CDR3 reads CASSLGREEETQYF. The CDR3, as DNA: TGCGCCAGCAGCCTCGGGAGAGAGGAGGAGACCCAGTACTTC.

The DNA for the CDR3 is TGTGCCAGCAGCCTACCGACAGGGCTCACCGGGGAGCTGTTTTTT. This encodes CASSLPTGLTGELFF. The chain recombines TRBV7-9 with TRBJ2-2; 7 bases map to TRBD1. V shed 5 bases and J 4 bases; nucleotides not matched to a gene: 7. The CDR3 contains 15 residues. CDR1 and CDR2 from the germline V gene are SEHNR and FQNEAQ (reference sequence).

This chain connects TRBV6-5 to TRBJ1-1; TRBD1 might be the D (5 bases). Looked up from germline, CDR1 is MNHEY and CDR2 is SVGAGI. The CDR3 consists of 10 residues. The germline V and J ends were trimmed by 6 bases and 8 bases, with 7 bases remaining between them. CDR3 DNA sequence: TGTGCCAGCAGGTGGACAGAAGCTTTCTTT. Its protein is CASRWTEAFF.

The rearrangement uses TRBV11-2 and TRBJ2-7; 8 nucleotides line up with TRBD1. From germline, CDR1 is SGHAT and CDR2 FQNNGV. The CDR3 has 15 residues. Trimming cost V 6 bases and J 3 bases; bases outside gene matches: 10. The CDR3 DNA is TGTGCCAGCAGTAGGGGACAGGCCTACGGCTACGAGCAGTACTTC. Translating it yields CASSRGQAYGYEQYF.

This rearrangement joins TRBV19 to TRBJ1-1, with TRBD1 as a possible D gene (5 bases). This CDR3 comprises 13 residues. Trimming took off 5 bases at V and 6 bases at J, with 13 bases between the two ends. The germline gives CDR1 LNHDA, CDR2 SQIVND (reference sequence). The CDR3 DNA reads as TGTGCCAGTAGTTCACTCGCACAGGCTGAAGCTTTCTTT. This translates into CASSSLAQAEAFF.

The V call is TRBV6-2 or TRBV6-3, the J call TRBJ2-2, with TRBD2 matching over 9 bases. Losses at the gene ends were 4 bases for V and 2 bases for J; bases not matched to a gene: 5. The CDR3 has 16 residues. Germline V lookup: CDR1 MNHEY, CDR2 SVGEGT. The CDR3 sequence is CASSFSGRFNTGELFF. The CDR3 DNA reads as TGTGCCAGCAGTTTTAGCGGGAGATTTAACACCGGGGAGCTGTTTTTT.

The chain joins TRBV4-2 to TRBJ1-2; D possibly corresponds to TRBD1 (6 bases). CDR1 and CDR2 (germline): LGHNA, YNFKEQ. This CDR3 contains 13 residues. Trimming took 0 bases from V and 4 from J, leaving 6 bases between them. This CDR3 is CASSQEGAYGYTF. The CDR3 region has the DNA TGTGCCAGCAGCCAAGAGGGGGCCTATGGCTACACCTTC.